This T cell receptor beta chain appears in the sequencing data of a study of control samples from healthy donors and cancer patients. Clones were read by immunoSEQ multiplex PCR, and TCRdb kept only the in-frame ones, dropping some. The sample has about 170,000 clones, roughly 90% seen once; the top ten hold 12%. Germline trimming cut 3 bases from V and 5 bases from J; bases unmatched to any gene: 2. Germline CDR1 is SGDLS and CDR2 is YYNGEE. This CDR3 is built from 13 residues. Sequences were obtained from blood. The chain links TRBV9 to TRBJ2-3, with TRBD1 matching 8 bases. The TCR comes from a man aged 30 to 39 in good health. The DNA for the CDR3 is TGTGCCAGCAGCGGGGGGACAGGAGATACGCAGTATTTT. This codes for CASSGGTGDTQYF.